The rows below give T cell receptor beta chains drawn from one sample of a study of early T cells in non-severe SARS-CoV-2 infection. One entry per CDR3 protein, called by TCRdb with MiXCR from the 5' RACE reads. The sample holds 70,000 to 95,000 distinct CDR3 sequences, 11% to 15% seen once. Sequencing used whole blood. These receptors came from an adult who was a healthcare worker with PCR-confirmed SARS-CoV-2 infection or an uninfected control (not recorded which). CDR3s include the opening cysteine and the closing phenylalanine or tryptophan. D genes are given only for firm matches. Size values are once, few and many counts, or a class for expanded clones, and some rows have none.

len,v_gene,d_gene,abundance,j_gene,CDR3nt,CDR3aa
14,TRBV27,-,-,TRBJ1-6,TGTGCCAGCAGTTTACTCAAACTTTATTCACCCCTCCACTTT,CASSLLKLYSPLHF
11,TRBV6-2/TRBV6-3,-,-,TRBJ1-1,TGTGCCATCTCAGAGAACACTGAAGCTTTCTTT,CAISENTEAFF
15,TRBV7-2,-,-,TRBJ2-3,TGTGCCAGCAGCTTAAGTACACAGGGTAGGAATACGCAGTATTTT,CASSLSTQGRNTQYF
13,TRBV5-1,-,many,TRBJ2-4,TGCGCCAGCAGCTTGGAGGTTTTAGACATTCAGTACTTC,CASSLEVLDIQYF
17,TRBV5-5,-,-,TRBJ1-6,TGTGCCAGCAGCTTGTTCATCAGGAGCTCCTATAATTCACCCCTCCACTTT,CASSLFIRSSYNSPLHF
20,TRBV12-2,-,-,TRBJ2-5,TGTGCAAGTCGCTCCACACTAGCGGGAGCTATCTCGGTTTCCCAAGAGACCCAGTACTTC,CASRSTLAGAISVSQETQYF
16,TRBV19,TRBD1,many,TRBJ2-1,TGTGCCAGTAGTACCCGACAGGGAAGAGGGTTAAATGAGCAGTTCTTC,CASSTRQGRGLNEQFF
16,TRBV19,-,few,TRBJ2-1,TGTGCCAGTAGTATCATCGCACCGAGGATTAACAATGAGCAGTTCTTC,CASSIIAPRINNEQFF
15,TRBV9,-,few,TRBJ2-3,TGTGCCAGCAGCGTAGGCGCAGGCCACACAGATACGCAGTATTTT,CASSVGAGHTDTQYF
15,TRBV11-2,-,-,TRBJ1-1,TGTGCCAGCAGCTTAGAGGGTTTTGTGCACGCTGAAGCTTTCTTT,CASSLEGFVHAEAFF
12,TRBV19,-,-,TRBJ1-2,TGTGCCAGTAAGGAGATTAACTATGGCTACACCTTC,CASKEINYGYTF
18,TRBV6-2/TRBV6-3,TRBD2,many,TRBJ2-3,TGTGCCAGCAGCCGTACTAGCGGGGGACCTAAATGGACAGATACGCAGTATTTT,CASSRTSGGPKWTDTQYF
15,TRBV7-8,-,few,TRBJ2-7,TGTGCCAGCAGCTTACACCCGGGACCCAACTACGAGCAGTACTTC,CASSLHPGPNYEQYF
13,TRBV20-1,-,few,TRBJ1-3,TGCAGTGCTAGAGAGACTTTTGGAAACACCATATATTTT,CSARETFGNTIYF
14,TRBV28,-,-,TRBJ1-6,TGTGCCAGCAGAACCACAGGGAATAATTCACCCCTCCACTTT,CASRTTGNNSPLHF